The rows below give T cell receptor beta chains drawn from one sample of a study of shared clonotypes between healthy human individuals. The repertoire was sequenced with immunoSEQ multiplex PCR; TCRdb's copy has only in-frame clones and lacks some. The sample lists a few million clones; 85% to 95% were seen once. The sample was naive CD4+ T cells from PBMCs. Source of these receptors: a man in his late teens or twenties in good health. Some clones in this sample may be carry-over from other donors' samples. The CDR3 runs from the conserved cysteine through the conserved F or W. D genes are given only for firm matches. The size entry is marked missing in some rows and otherwise reads once, few, many or a size class.

clone size	V gene	J gene	D gene	CDR3 protein	CDR3 DNA
-	TRBV29-1	TRBJ1-1	TRBD1	CSVANLVQGKDTEAFF	TGCAGCGTTGCCAATCTAGTACAGGGGAAGGATACTGAAGCTTTCTTT
once	TRBV27	TRBJ2-7	TRBD2	CASSSPREGSYEQYF	TGTGCCAGCAGTTCTCCCCGGGAGGGATCCTACGAGCAGTACTTC
-	TRBV28	TRBJ1-2	TRBD1	CASSSTGTGPNYGYTF	TGTGCCAGCAGTTCGACCGGGACAGGACCTAACTATGGCTACACCTTC
-	TRBV5-4	TRBJ2-7	-	CASSLAVIGQGGNEQYF	TGTGCCAGCAGCTTGGCCGTTATTGGGCAGGGAGGCAACGAGCAGTACTTC
-	TRBV5-8	TRBJ2-3	-	CASRRSSGTQYF	TGTGCCAGCAGGAGATCATCGGGTACGCAGTATTTT
-	TRBV4-3	TRBJ1-3	TRBD1	CASSQDSGQPGNTIYF	TGCGCCAGCAGCCAAGATTCGGGACAGCCTGGAAACACCATATATTTT
-	TRBV7-2	TRBJ2-7	TRBD1	CASSLGALGGPYEQYF	TGTGCCAGCAGCTTAGGAGCCTTAGGGGGCCCCTACGAGCAGTACTTC
-	TRBV5-1	TRBJ2-7	TRBD2	CASSFGLAGAIEQYF	TGCGCCAGCAGCTTCGGACTAGCGGGAGCCATCGAGCAGTACTTC
once	TRBV9	TRBJ2-3	-	CASSAVGADTQYF	TGTGCCAGCAGCGCGGTCGGCGCAGATACGCAGTATTTT
-	TRBV6-5	TRBJ1-2	-	CASRGTGNYGYTF	TGTGCCAGCAGAGGGACGGGAAACTATGGCTACACCTTC
-	TRBV4-3	TRBJ1-1	-	CAGSQGPGVTGTEAFF	TGCGCCGGCAGCCAGGGCCCCGGGGTGACGGGCACTGAAGCTTTCTTT
-	TRBV19	TRBJ1-1	TRBD1	CASSPRDSGNTEAFF	TGTGCCAGTAGTCCCCGGGACAGTGGGAACACTGAAGCTTTCTTT
-	TRBV11-2	TRBJ2-3	-	CASSLLWVASTDTQYF	TGTGCCAGCAGCTTATTGTGGGTTGCTAGCACAGATACGCAGTATTTT
-	TRBV19	TRBJ1-5	-	CASSPPGLYSNQPQHF	TGTGCCAGTAGTCCTCCGGGCCTCTATAGCAATCAGCCCCAGCATTTT
-	TRBV2	TRBJ2-7	TRBD2	CASSERGALSYEQYF	TGTGCCAGCAGTGAGCGGGGGGCCCTTTCCTACGAGCAGTACTTC
-	TRBV4-3	TRBJ2-2	-	CASSQDLSIAGELFF	TGCGCCAGCAGCCAGGACCTCTCTATAGCCGGGGAGCTGTTTTTT
-	TRBV9	TRBJ2-5	-	CASSVVGSQETQYF	TGTGCCAGCAGCGTAGTTGGATCCCAAGAGACCCAGTACTTC
once	TRBV2	TRBJ1-1	-	CASSEEAGALEAFF	TGTGCCAGCAGTGAAGAGGCGGGGGCCCTTGAAGCTTTCTTT
-	TRBV9	TRBJ1-6	-	CASSVHPPSPLHF	TGTGCCAGCAGCGTACATCCCCCATCCCCCCTCCACTTT
-	TRBV9	TRBJ1-2	-	CASSVDSTGAGSYGYTF	TGTGCCAGCAGCGTAGACTCCACGGGGGCCGGGTCCTATGGCTACACCTTC
-	TRBV2	TRBJ1-4	-	CASSDPQTNEKLFF	TGTGCCAGCAGTGACCCACAGACTAATGAAAAACTGTTTTTT
-	TRBV18	TRBJ2-1	TRBD2	CASSRAGASGRAYEQFF	TGTGCCAGCTCACGGGCCGGGGCTAGCGGGAGGGCCTATGAGCAGTTCTTC
-	TRBV5-1	TRBJ2-7	-	CASSWEAGQEQYF	TGCGCCAGCAGCTGGGAAGCGGGTCAAGAGCAGTACTTC
-	TRBV5-4	TRBJ2-7	-	CASSHGTPKREQYF	TGTGCCAGCAGCCACGGGACTCCGAAGCGCGAGCAGTACTTC
once	TRBV11-2	TRBJ1-5	TRBD1	CASSPDRNQPQHF	TGTGCCAGCAGCCCGGACAGGAATCAGCCCCAGCATTTT
-	TRBV19	TRBJ1-2	TRBD1	CATQDRGTYGYTF	TGTGCCACCCAGGACAGGGGGACATACGGCTACACCTTC
-	TRBV5-1	TRBJ2-1	TRBD2	CASSLVSGSRSYNEQFF	TGCGCCAGCAGCTTGGTTAGCGGGAGTCGCTCCTACAATGAGCAGTTCTTC
-	TRBV5-1	TRBJ2-4	TRBD1	CASSTDRAKNIQYF	TGCGCCAGCAGCACGGACAGGGCCAAAAACATTCAGTACTTC
few	TRBV25-1	TRBJ1-1	-	CASRRMNTEAFF	TGTGCCAGCAGGCGGATGAACACTGAAGCTTTCTTT
-	TRBV6-5	TRBJ2-2	-	CASTGGHGELFF	TGTGCCAGCACAGGAGGGCACGGGGAGCTGTTTTTT
-	TRBV7-2	TRBJ2-1	TRBD2	CASSFGLAEYNEQFF	TGTGCCAGCAGCTTCGGACTAGCGGAGTACAATGAGCAGTTCTTC
-	TRBV19	TRBJ1-1	TRBD1	CASSPRQGMNTEAFF	TGTGCCAGTAGTCCGCGACAGGGGATGAACACTGAAGCTTTCTTT
-	TRBV19	TRBJ1-1	-	CASSTIGGEAFF	TGTGCCAGTAGTACCATCGGTGGTGAAGCTTTCTTT
-	TRBV2	TRBJ1-2	TRBD1	CASSKQGMRANYGYTF	TGTGCCAGCAGTAAACAGGGGATGCGAGCTAACTATGGCTACACCTTC
-	TRBV7-3	TRBJ2-6	-	CASSPSDTRGNVLTF	TGTGCCAGCAGCCCCAGTGATACTAGGGGCAACGTCCTGACTTTC
once	TRBV19	TRBJ1-5	-	CASSINRHPSNQPQHF	TGTGCCAGTAGTATAAATAGGCACCCGAGCAATCAGCCCCAGCATTTT
once	TRBV7-2	TRBJ2-2	-	CASSLGVNTGELFF	TGTGCCAGCAGCCTCGGGGTCAACACCGGGGAGCTGTTTTTT
-	TRBV6-5	TRBJ2-3	TRBD2	CASSYSIAGSTDTQYF	TGTGCCAGCAGTTACTCTATAGCGGGCAGCACAGATACGCAGTATTTT
-	TRBV5-1	TRBJ2-5	-	CASSLGMEGTQYF	TGCGCCAGCAGCTTGGGGATGGAGGGGACCCAGTACTTC
-	TRBV7-3	TRBJ2-5	TRBD2	CASSNKAGGPSRETQYF	TGTGCCAGCAGCAATAAAGCGGGAGGGCCCTCTCGGGAGACCCAGTACTTC